A single sample gave rise to the 27 T cell receptor beta chains below, sequenced in a study of neurological immune-mediated disorders. TCRdb ran MiXCR on the 5' RACE reads and lists one entry per CDR3 protein. The sample shows 70,000 or so distinct CDR3 sequences, around 3% of them seen only once. Sequencing was carried out using PBMCs. The origin of the receptors is a woman between 45 and 60 years old with multiple sclerosis.

This clonotype was picked up many times. The rearrangement uses TRBV5-5 and TRBJ2-5; D not resolved. Germline CDR1 is SGHKS and CDR2 is YYEKEE (reference sequence). V dropped 2 bases and J dropped 5 bases, with 16 bases sitting between them. CDR3 length: 15 amino acids. The CDR3 DNA follows: TGTGCCAGCAGCTTTGACGCTTTGCTTCCGGAGACCCAGTACTTC. It yields the protein CASSFDALLPETQYF.

This clonotype was detected ten times or more. The gene calls are TRBV20-1 and TRBJ2-3, with unresolved D. Germline V gene sequence: CDR1 DFQATT, CDR2 SNEGSKA (reference sequence). CDR3 length: 11 residues. The V end was cut by 5 bases, the J end by 12 bases, with 15 bases between. CDR3 nucleotides: TGCAGTGCTGCGCAGAGCCGGGCTCAGTATTTT. Amino acid sequence: CSAAQSRAQYF.

At least ten counts were recorded for this clonotype. The rearrangement links TRBV6-1 to TRBJ2-1; D is possibly TRBD2 (5 bases). The length of the CDR3 is 14 residues. Germline loops: CDR1 MNHNS, CDR2 SASEGT. V was shortened by 10 bases and J by 3 bases, with 16 bases between the two germline ends. This CDR3 reads CAIRMRAVYNEQFF. The CDR3 coding sequence is TGTGCCATCCGAATGAGAGCGGTCTACAATGAGCAGTTCTTC.

This clonotype was recorded at least ten times. The chain combines TRBV25-1 with TRBJ1-2; 10 bases are shared with TRBD1. Germline assignment: CDR1 MGHDK and CDR2 SYGVNS. The V and J ends lost 4 bases and 8 bases, in that order; junction bases with no gene match: 7. The CDR3 runs to 14 residues. The CDR3 DNA is TGTGCCAGCAGTGCACTAGGGACAGGGGACGGCTACACCTTC. Protein: CASSALGTGDGYTF.

In this sample, this clonotype turned up many times. One end of the junction varies from germline; a read error may be responsible. The rearrangement uses TRBV29-1 and TRBJ1-2; TRBD1 might be the D (6 bases). CDR1 is SQVTM and CDR2 is ANQGSEA in the germline V gene. The CDR3 runs 12 residues. DNA for the CDR3: TGCAGCGTTGCAAACAGGGACTACGGCTACACCTTC. Translation: CSVANRDYGYTF.

CDR3 region: CASSYGAGSSGANVLTF. CDR3 DNA sequence: TGTGCCAGCAGTTATGGGGCAGGGAGCTCTGGGGCCAACGTCCTGACTTTC. The rearrangement uses TRBV6-5 and TRBJ2-6; D assignment may be TRBD1 or TRBD2 (5 bases each). The CDR3 is 17 amino acids. Trimming removed 3 bases from V and 0 bases from J, with 12 bases in between. Germline-derived CDR1 and CDR2 are MNHEY and SVGAGI.

Many counts were recorded for this clonotype. The rearrangement joins TRBV5-6 to TRBJ1-2; possible D gene TRBD1, 6 bases. Trimming took 4 bases from V and 1 from J, leaving 11 bases between them. The CDR3 consists of 14 residues. Germline V CDR1 and CDR2: SGHDT, YYEEEE. As DNA, the CDR3 is TGTGCCAGCAGCCCGGGACACCGTAACTATGGCTACACCTTC. It encodes CASSPGHRNYGYTF.

This clonotype was recorded many times. V and J are TRBV5-1 and TRBJ2-3; TRBD1 agrees at 8 bases. CDR1 SGHRS and CDR2 YFSETQ come from the germline V gene. The length of the CDR3 is 15 residues. Losses at the gene ends were 0 bases for V and 1 base for J; bases not matched to a gene: 1. CDR3 amino acids: CASSLEQGGTDTQYF. DNA for the CDR3: TGCGCCAGCAGCTTGGAACAGGGGGGCACAGATACGCAGTATTTT. The full variable domain, in which reference TRBV5-1 and TRBJ2-3 provide the parts outside the CDR3, is KAGVTQTPRYLIKTRGQQVTLSCSPISGHRSVSWYQQTPGQGLQFLFEYFSETQRNKGNFPGRFSGRQFSNSRSEMNVSTLELGDSALYLCASSLEQGGTDTQYFGPGTRLTVL.

This clonotype was seen ten or more times. This rearrangement joins TRBV6-5 to TRBJ2-2, with 9 bases matching TRBD1. Germline values: CDR1 MNHEY, CDR2 SVGAGI. The V and J ends lost 6 bases and 4 bases, in that order; junction bases with no gene match: 12. The CDR3 loop spans 17 amino acids. The CDR3 DNA is TGTGCCAGCAGACCGGGACAGGGAGTGTCCGGCACCGGGGAGCTGTTTTTT. Protein: CASRPGQGVSGTGELFF.

This clonotype was seen ten or more times. The rearrangement uses TRBV20-1 and TRBJ2-7; 9 bases agree with TRBD1. This CDR3 comprises 16 residues. The trim removed 3 bases at V and 0 bases at J, leaving 9 bases unmatched. Germline V gene data show CDR1 as DFQATT and CDR2 as SNEGSKA (reference sequence). The CDR3 loop reads CSASDGQGLSSYEQYF. The CDR3 DNA reads as TGCAGTGCTAGCGACGGACAGGGGCTTAGCTCCTACGAGCAGTACTTC.

The table lists this clonotype with many counts. This chain uses TRBV4-3 with TRBJ2-2; maybe TRBD1 (5 bases). The CDR3 consists of 14 residues. V lost 6 bases and J 5 bases, leaving 13 bases between the germline ends. The germline V gene has CDR1 LGHNA and CDR2 YSLEER. DNA for the CDR3: TGCGCCAGCAGTCACGACAGTTATACCGGGGAGCTGTTTTTT. Encoded protein: CASSHDSYTGELFF.

This clonotype showed up many times. The chain joins TRBV7-2 to TRBJ2-1, with D maybe TRBD2 (5 bases). V dropped 5 bases and J dropped 2 bases, with 7 bases sitting between them. CDR1 is SGHTA, CDR2 FQGNSA, per germline. The CDR3 totals 13 residues. The CDR3 here is CASSGSPYNEQFF. In DNA form, the CDR3 reads TGTGCCAGCAGCGGGAGCCCCTACAATGAGCAGTTCTTC. The full variable domain, rest sourced from reference TRBV7-2 and TRBJ2-1, is GAGVSQSPSNKVTEKGKDVELRCDPISGHTALYWYRQSLGQGLEFLIYFQGNSAPDKSGLPSDRFSAERTGGSVSTLTIQRTQQEDSAVYLCASSGSPYNEQFFGPGTRLTVL.

This clonotype was counted many times. The V gene is TRBV20-1, the J gene TRBJ1-1; the D gene is possibly TRBD1 (5 bases). Germline V gene data show CDR1 as DFQATT and CDR2 as SNEGSKA (reference sequence). The length of the CDR3 is 16 residues. V gave up 2 bases and J gave up 1 base, with 17 bases separating them. The CDR3 DNA is TGCAGTGCTAGATCCGACAGCGCTCGATGGAACACTGAAGCTTTCTTT. This sequence encodes CSARSDSARWNTEAFF.

This clonotype was observed at least ten times. The chain carries TRBV12-3 or TRBV12-4 and TRBJ1-2; D may be TRBD1 (5 bases). Trimming left V 5 bases short and J 7 bases short, with 17 bases between. This CDR3 is built from 14 residues. The CDR3 DNA follows: TGTGCCAGCAGTCCTAGGCGGGGGGTTGGTGGCTACACCTTC. Amino acids: CASSPRRGVGGYTF.

This clonotype occurred a few times. The chain uses TRBV4-3 and TRBJ2-1, with 7 bases fitting TRBD1. V was clipped by 5 bases and J by 5 bases; unmatched bases: 9. From germline, CDR1 is LGHNA and CDR2 YSLEER. The CDR3 totals 15 residues. CDR3 sequence (DNA): TGCGCCAGCAGCACAGGGGAACTCGGCCACAATGAGCAGTTCTTC. This codes for CASSTGELGHNEQFF.

This clonotype came up many times. V and J are TRBV20-1 and TRBJ1-4; D is possibly TRBD1 (5 bases). The CDR3 totals 15 residues. Trimming removed 7 bases at V and 0 bases at J, with 15 bases between. Germline loops: CDR1 DFQATT, CDR2 SNEGSKA (reference sequence). The DNA for the CDR3 is TGCAGTGTAGGCAGGGAGGCCTCAACTAATGAAAAACTGTTTTTT. Encoded protein: CSVGREASTNEKLFF.

This clonotype was observed many times. The chain couples TRBV7-8 to TRBJ2-7; 7 bases line up with TRBD1. Germline lookup yields CDR1 SGHVS and CDR2 FQNEAQ. The CDR3 is made up of 13 amino acids. J gave up 0 bases and V 8 bases, and 4 bases lay outside the gene matches. This chain's CDR3 is CASGTGVSYEQYV. The CDR3 bases are TGTGCCAGCGGAACAGGGGTCTCCTACGAGCAGTACGTC.

The rearrangement uses TRBV7-3 and TRBJ2-2; D might be TRBD2 (5 bases). The V end was cut by 7 bases, the J end by 7 bases, with 13 bases between. The germline gives CDR1 SGHTA, CDR2 FQGTGA. CDR3 length: 13 residues. CDR3 nucleotide sequence: TGTGCCAGCACCCCTGGGAGCGGCGGGGAGCTGTTTTTT. It is translated as CASTPGSGGELFF.

The table lists this clonotype with many counts. V is TRBV7-2 and J is TRBJ2-5, with D possibly being TRBD1 (6 bases). The CDR3 extends over 13 amino acids. Germline-derived CDR1 and CDR2 are SGHTA and FQGNSA. The V end was cut by 4 bases, the J end by 6 bases, with 12 bases between. The CDR3 is CASSSSGVQTQYF. CDR3 bases: TGTGCCAGCAGCTCATCAGGGGTTCAGACCCAGTACTTC.

This clonotype has ten or more counts. The gene calls are TRBV19 and TRBJ2-3; TRBD2 matches at 11 bases. CDR1 and CDR2 (germline): LNHDA, SQIVND (reference sequence). CDR3 length: 16 amino acids. The V and J ends lost 6 bases and 1 base, in that order; junction bases with no gene match: 6. The CDR3 sequence: CASRHPTSGGTDTQYF. CDR3 DNA sequence: TGTGCCAGTAGACATCCGACTAGCGGGGGCACAGATACGCAGTATTTT.

This clonotype appeared many times. CDR3 sequence: CASSPTSGVETQYF. The CDR3 DNA reads as TGCGCCAGCAGCCCCACAAGCGGGGTGGAGACCCAGTACTTC. The V gene is TRBV5-1, the J gene TRBJ2-5, with 7 bases matching TRBD2. J was trimmed by 5 bases and V by 4 bases; bases with no gene match: 8. The germline V gene encodes CDR1 SGHRS and CDR2 YFSETQ. This CDR3 spans 14 amino acids.

This clonotype occurred many times. The genes are TRBV6-7 and TRBJ2-5; 15 bases match TRBD2. TRBV6-7 is assigned to the ORF class and has an uncertain function. The V gene end was trimmed by 6 bases and the J gene end by 5 bases; junction bases not matched to a gene: 7. This CDR3 spans 16 amino acids. The CDR3 DNA is TGTGCCAGCAGACGGACTAGCGGGGGGGCCGAGGAGACCCAGTACTTC. This gives the protein CASRRTSGGAEETQYF.

This clonotype has a count of ten or more. The V call is TRBV2, the J call TRBJ1-4; TRBD1 might be the D (6 bases). Per germline, CDR1 SNHLY and CDR2 FYNNEI. Trimming removed 6 bases at V and 5 bases at J, with 13 bases between. This CDR3 contains 14 residues. CDR3 DNA: TGTGCCAGCAGCCCGGACAGACAAAATGAAAAACTGTTTTTT. Translating gives CASSPDRQNEKLFF.

This clonotype was recorded many times. The chain links TRBV28 to TRBJ2-7, with 7 bases matching TRBD2. With V trimmed by 6 bases and J by 0 bases, 5 bases remained unmatched. The CDR3 totals 14 residues. CDR1 is MDHEN, CDR2 SYDVKM, per germline. The DNA for the CDR3 is TGTGCCAGCAGGCCGCTAGCGGCCTCCTACGAGCAGTACTTC. As protein: CASRPLAASYEQYF.

This clonotype was detected ten times or more. This rearrangement joins TRBV12-3 or TRBV12-4 to TRBJ2-2, with 11 nucleotides matching TRBD2. With V trimmed by 7 bases and J by 6 bases, 13 bases remained unmatched. CDR3 length equals 17 residues. The CDR3 loop is CASTPPLAGVRAGELFF. Written as DNA, the CDR3 is TGTGCCAGCACTCCGCCACTAGCGGGAGTTAGGGCCGGGGAGCTGTTTTTT.

This clonotype was observed many times. This chain connects TRBV7-2 to TRBJ2-3; 11 bases match TRBD2. Germline-derived CDR1 and CDR2 are SGHTA and FQGNSA. CDR3 length: 17 residues. V was clipped by 1 base and J by 4 bases; unmatched bases: 7. This CDR3 reads CASSLGLAGRYPDTQYF. In DNA form, the CDR3 reads TGTGCCAGCAGCTTAGGACTAGCGGGGAGGTATCCAGATACGCAGTATTTT.

This clonotype appeared many times. V gene TRBV5-1 combines with J gene TRBJ2-7, with D possibly matching TRBD2 (5 bases). CDR3 length equals 16 residues. CDR1 and CDR2 (germline): SGHRS, YFSETQ. Trimming pared 3 bases from V and 0 bases from J, leaving 16 bases between. The CDR3 region is CASSWTFSSGSYEQYF. Written as DNA, the CDR3 is TGCGCCAGCAGCTGGACTTTTAGCTCGGGCTCCTACGAGCAGTACTTC.